This T cell receptor (beta chain) was found in a study of cytomegalovirus exposure and HLA in healthy donors. Points from the study as a whole: Relative to equally common others, HLA-associated TCR beta chains showed greater clonal expansion in a later analysis. The classifier, whose performance was assessed in both the original and validation cohorts, reportedly diagnosed cytomegalovirus status with high specificity and sensitivity.

V dropped 8 bases and J dropped 6 bases, with 17 bases sitting between them. The germline CDR1 and CDR2 sequences are MNHNS and SASEGT. The CDR3 runs to 15 residues. PCR was performed using 60 Vbeta and 13 Jbeta primers. Sequenced by immunoSEQ multiplex PCR; TCRdb stores in-frame clones only, minus some. This table has about 120,000 clones, 80% appearing once. In regard to this clone: Its target is not known.

The chain combines TRBV6-1 with TRBJ1-6, with a weak D call TRBD1 (5 bases). The receptor was isolated from a man aged 30 to 39 in good health and CMV-seropositive. Sequenced sample: PBMCs. CDR3 residues: CASPPGRQGNSPLHF. CDR3 coding DNA: TGTGCCAGCCCTCCTGGCAGGCAGGGTAATTCACCCCTCCACTTT.